This T cell receptor beta chain was sequenced during a study of blood T cell repertoires in COVID-19. Study-wide background: Samples came from the United States, Italy and Spain, spanning acute and convalescent COVID-19. T cells, B-cell-depleted T cells, or PBMCs supplied cDNA or gDNA.

This CDR3 is 15 amino acids long. Germline CDR1 is MNHEY and CDR2 is SVGEGT. Trimming at V came to 4 bases and at J to 5 bases, leaving 9 bases not matched to a gene. Original handling: From reference gene primer amplification, estimates of nucleated cell counts were derived. This table comes from immunoSEQ multiplex PCR, and its TCRdb copy is limited to in-frame clones, with some not included. V and J calls and clone size are those listed in that table; D and trimming were worked out from the DNA. The data show about 85,000 clones, approximately 90% seen once. The sequence was collected from a human donor with active COVID-19. The donor label of this sample is uncertain. The sequenced sample consisted of peripheral blood. The rearrangement links TRBV6-2 or TRBV6-3 to TRBJ1-2; 8 positions match TRBD1. This chain's CDR3 is CASSFRDRPYYGYTF. CDR3 coding DNA: TGTGCCAGCAGTTTCCGGGACAGGCCGTATTATGGCTACACCTTC.